This TCR beta chain was identified in a study of blood T cell repertoires in COVID-19 (dated by TCRdb to about 2020). General notes on the study: Samples from collaborators originated in the United States, Italy and Spain and spanned both the acute and convalescent phases of COVID-19. The prospective study material was composed of cDNA or gDNA derived from T cells, B-cell-depleted T cells, or PBMCs. The dataset comprised deeply sampled blood TCRbeta repertoires from subjects exposed to, actively infected with, or recovered from COVID-19. The repertoires were released in a freely available public database intended as a resource for research on the immune response to SARS-CoV-2. Samples were obtained from the ongoing ImmuneRACE study (first 160 participants) and from roughly 1,300 subjects provided by 6 global collaborators. A de-identified subject ID, COVID-19 status, age in years and sex were almost always included in the sample metadata. HLA class I and class II types, where available, came from metadata supplied by the sample provider rather than from assay-based typing.

Another Seattle source contributed samples from volunteer blood donors who had recovered from COVID-19. Each collaborating institution followed its own protocols to collect whole blood in K2EDTA tubes. Collaborator samples were shipped for TCRbeta analysis as frozen whole blood, isolated PBMCs, or DNA extracted from either sample type. As for this clone: Its binding antigen is unknown. Per-base quality was not reported, and no clone a single base away is much larger than it.

On the study overall, not on this receptor specifically: Clinical and demographic metadata were provided uncurated, with the amount varying by source and participant.

TCRbeta CDR3 regions were amplified from genomic DNA by means of the immunoSEQ Assay, a bias-controlled multiplex PCR. Turning to the authors' computational methods: Nucleated cell counts per sample were estimated from amplification of reference gene primers within the assay. Sequence reads were collapsed and filtered to measure the absolute abundance of every unique TCRbeta CDR3 rearrangement. For each sample, productive Simpson clonality was calculated as the square root of Simpson's diversity index over productive rearrangements. Sourced from immuneACCESS, this table was stored by TCRdb with only in-frame sequences that have V and J called. A share of the clones is absent; for the studies checked, an unresolved V gene accounts for under half, and the remainder has no known explanation. Clone size and V and J calls were adopted from that table, with D and trimming inferred from the DNA. The sample yields 200,000 to 300,000 clones; approximately 86% were counted once. About 9.8% of the sample is held by the ten biggest clonotypes.

The germline ends are 13 bases apart after V is trimmed by 4 bases and J by 3 bases. Inclusive of the bounding cysteine and phenylalanine, the CDR3 is 14 residues long. The read is trimmed to its CDR3 DNA, 42 bases read in frame from base 1. Taken from the germline V gene (reference sequence), the CDR1 and CDR2 loops are LNHNV and YYDKDF. The TCR originated in a man aged 35 to 55 who had recovered from COVID-19. The sequencing input was peripheral blood. Recombination connected TRBV15 to TRBJ2-7; the D gene is perhaps TRBD2, from 6 matching bases. The nucleotide sequence reads TGTGCCACCAGCACCTTAGCGGAACTCTACGAGCAGTACTTC. It specifies CATSTLAELYEQYF. With the portions outside the CDR3 filled from the reference TRBV15 and TRBJ2-7 genes, the complete variable region becomes DAMVIQNPRYQVTQFGKPVTLSCSQTLNHNVMYWYQQKSSQAPKLLFHYYDKDFNNEADTPDNFQSRRPNTSFCFLDIRSPGLGDTAMYLCATSTLAELYEQYFGPGTRLTVT.